This T cell receptor (beta chain) was found in a study of blood T cell repertoires in COVID-19. In the study overall: COVID-19 samples from acute and convalescent phases originated in the United States, Italy and Spain. PBMCs, B-cell-depleted T cells, or T cells provided the cDNA or gDNA that made up the material.

Authors' processing steps: Cell counts per sample came from amplifying reference gene primers. Profiled with immunoSEQ multiplex PCR; TCRdb holds only in-frame clones, not every one. V and J calls and clone size are as listed in that table; D and trimming were resolved from the DNA. The table includes 250,000 to 350,000 clones, about 89% detected once. The count of this clone is one. The germline CDR1 and CDR2 sequences are MNHNY and SVGAGI (reference sequence). Trimming stripped 9 bases from V and 7 bases from J, with 16 bases between. This CDR3 is 13 amino acids long. The specimen sequenced was peripheral blood. The chain carries TRBV6-6 and TRBJ1-5; D might be TRBD1 (6 bases). The TCR originated in a man aged 30 to 39 with acute or convalescent COVID-19. The CDR3 DNA reads as TGTGCCAGTACCGCGGGGGCCGGACAGCCCCAGCATTTT. It specifies CASTAGAGQPQHF.